Listed below are T cell receptor beta chains from one sample, sequenced in a study of cytomegalovirus exposure and HLA in healthy donors. Assay: immunoSEQ multiplex PCR; the TCRdb copy retains only in-frame clones and omits some. This repertoire shows 95,000 to 150,000 clones, about 8.6% found once; its top ten account for about 6.6%. The sequencing sample was made of PBMCs. These receptors all come from a woman aged 40 to 55 in good health and CMV-seropositive. The CDR3 runs from the conserved cysteine through the conserved F or W.

J gene,V gene,CDR3 protein
TRBJ1-5,TRBV12-5,CASGSRLVGEPQHF
TRBJ2-1,TRBV6-5,CASSSGTGGTDEQFF
TRBJ2-2,TRBV5-6,CASSLDPNGELFF
TRBJ2-7,TRBV30,CAWIPYNRDSSYEQYF
TRBJ2-2,TRBV19,CASSLGRANTGELFF
TRBJ1-2,TRBV5-6,CASSYTPQGDGYTF
TRBJ2-7,TRBV7-9,CASSLAQGLIYEQYF
TRBJ1-2,TRBV5-5,CASSSFLRYTF
TRBJ1-2,TRBV2,CAGAQGTGGSYGYTF
TRBJ1-1,TRBV6-1,CASRAGTMATEAFF
TRBJ1-4,TRBV7-9,CASSGQGAITTNEKLFF
TRBJ2-1,TRBV4-1,CASSQDLTSGEQSEQFF
TRBJ2-3,TRBV9,CASSLRPRGTDTQYF
TRBJ2-7,TRBV4-1,CASSQLQGSIYEQYF
TRBJ1-4,TRBV6-6,CASTSGYTNEKLFF
TRBJ2-5,TRBV7-6,CASSPGTSGGQQETQYF
TRBJ2-5,TRBV5-6,CASSLVGARETQYF
TRBJ1-2,TRBV5-5,CASSSHGTANYGYTF
TRBJ1-1,TRBV6-5,CASRRPGTMNTEAFF
TRBJ2-5,TRBV5-4,CASSPDRGETQYF
TRBJ2-7,TRBV5-1,CASSLVEGANEQYF
TRBJ1-3,TRBV15,CATSLGGSGNTIYF
TRBJ1-5,TRBV7-2,CASSLTDQPQHF
TRBJ2-5,TRBV30,CAWSVFRTTVQETQYF
TRBJ2-7,TRBV7-6,CASSLASGSSYEQYF
TRBJ2-2,TRBV25-1,CASSDSDRVGTGELFF
TRBJ1-1,TRBV19,CASSIVGGDNTEAFF
TRBJ2-3,TRBV13,CASSSTPLLLAGGTDTQYF
TRBJ2-3,TRBV7-3,CASSAAGGYTDTQYF
TRBJ2-3,TRBV28,CASSPQLAGAVDTQYF
TRBJ1-1,TRBV13,CASSSQGMNTEAFF
TRBJ2-7,TRBV19,CASSSRGVREQYF
TRBJ2-1,TRBV6-4,CASSDSAGGWNEQFF
TRBJ1-5,TRBV5-6,CASSFAGGGQPQHF
TRBJ1-1,TRBV6-1,CASGYTGDTEAFF
TRBJ2-5,TRBV30,CALGGTGGSETQYF
TRBJ1-1,TRBV29-1,CSAGTGGDTEAFF
TRBJ2-2,TRBV9,CASSGYRGENTGELFF
TRBJ2-2,TRBV19,CASSIEGGTGELFF
TRBJ2-7,TRBV5-6,CASSLAGQGAYEQYF
TRBJ1-2,TRBV5-1,CASSPGTGGRWDGYTF
TRBJ1-4,TRBV6-1,CASTTASSNEKLFF
TRBJ1-1,TRBV6-6,CASSLSSMNTEAFF